Listed here are 22 T cell receptor beta chains from one sample, sequenced in a study of CXCR3-negative and CXCR3-positive naive CD8 T cells. Study-level findings and limits: A higher hydrophobicity marked the TRB CDR3s of CXCR3-positive naive cells versus CXCR3-negative naive cells.

Antigen specificity for these receptors is unknown. Carrying UMI labels, the TRB cDNA libraries were prepared through 5' RACE. TCRdb re-called the 5' RACE reads; every CDR3 protein appears as one record, without DNA. The table gives more than 70,000 distinct CDR3 sequences; the top ten clones make up 0.62% of it. Sequenced input: naive CXCR3+ CD8+ T cells from blood. The subset denotes: CD45RO-CCR7+CD27+CD95- naive CD8+ T cells expressing CXCR3 (TNR3+). These receptors were taken from a human donor in good health. Some clones in this sample may be carry-over from other donors' samples.

The rearrangement uses TRBV25-1 and TRBJ2-1; TCRdb proposes TRBD1, but this gene call is untestable without DNA. Germline assignment: CDR1 MGHDK and CDR2 SYGVNS. The CDR3 totals 16 residues. The CDR3 loop is CASSPRQGLTYNEQFF. Full variable domain (outside the CDR3, taken from reference TRBV25-1 and TRBJ2-1): EADIYQTPRYLVIGTGKKITLECSQTMGHDKMYWYQQDPGMELHLIHYSYGVNSTEKGDLSSESTVSRIRTEHFPLTLESARPSHTSQYLCASSPRQGLTYNEQFFGPGTRLTVL.

This sequence joins TRBV6-5 and TRBJ2-4; no DNA is available, so the TRBD1 call from TCRdb remains unchecked. Per the germline V gene, CDR1 is MNHEY and CDR2 is SVGAGI. The CDR3 extends over 14 amino acids. The CDR3 here is CASSSDRGPNIQYF.

The V call is TRBV29-1, the J call TRBJ2-7; TCRdb's D gene call, TRBD2, goes unchecked for lack of DNA. This CDR3 comprises 13 residues. Per the germline V gene, CDR1 is SQVTM and CDR2 is ANQGSEA. The CDR3 reads CSVDSGPNYEQYF.

The chain couples TRBV6-1 to TRBJ2-1. This CDR3 spans 11 amino acids. Germline loops: CDR1 MNHNS, CDR2 SASEGT. This CDR3 is CASYLFGEQFF.

V usage is TRBV5-1 and J usage is TRBJ2-1; TCRdb designates TRBD1, a call that cannot be tested without DNA. The CDR3 length is 16 residues. Germline V gene lookup returns CDR1 SGHRS and CDR2 YFSETQ. The CDR3 protein is CASSLEGQSPYNEQFF.

This chain connects TRBV7-9 to TRBJ2-7; TCRdb gives TRBD2 as the D gene, but with no DNA this cannot be confirmed. The CDR3 is 13 residues long. From germline, CDR1 is SEHNR and CDR2 FQNEAQ (reference sequence). The chain's CDR3 is CASGREEAYEQYF. Using reference TRBV7-9 and TRBJ2-7 for the parts outside the CDR3, the full variable domain is DTGVSQNPRHKITKRGQNVTFRCDPISEHNRLYWYRQTLGQGPEFLTYFQNEAQLEKSRLLSDRFSAERPKGSFSTLEIQRTEQGDSAMYLCASGREEAYEQYFGPGTRLTVT.

V is TRBV18 and J is TRBJ2-7; TCRdb's D call of TRBD1 is untestable without DNA. The CDR3 contains 15 residues. Germline V CDR1 and CDR2: KGHSH, LQKENI. The CDR3 reads CASSPGGQGGYEQCF.

This chain joins TRBV19 and TRBJ2-1. There are 15 residues in the CDR3. The germline V gene has CDR1 LNHDA and CDR2 SQIVND (reference sequence). CDR3: CASSIRDEVYNEQFF. The full variable domain, its missing parts supplied by reference TRBV19 and TRBJ2-1, is DGGITQSPKYLFRKEGQNVTLSCEQNLNHDAMYWYRQDPGQGLRLIYYSQIVNDFQKGDIAEGYSVSREKKESFPLTVTSAQKNPTAFYLCASSIRDEVYNEQFFGPGTRLTVL.

V gene TRBV12-3 or TRBV12-4 combines with J gene TRBJ1-2. The length of the CDR3 is 16 residues. The CDR3 sequence: CASSLALGPTLYGYTF.

This chain joins TRBV7-9 and TRBJ1-1. Germline V lookup: CDR1 SEHNR, CDR2 FQNEAQ (reference sequence). The CDR3 has 16 amino acids. The CDR3 region is CASSLGDWVTSTEAFF. The whole variable domain, remainder taken from reference TRBV7-9 and TRBJ1-1, is DTGVSQNPRHKITKRGQNVTFRCDPISEHNRLYWYRQTLGQGPEFLTYFQNEAQLEKSRLLSDRFSAERPKGSFSTLEIQRTEQGDSAMYLCASSLGDWVTSTEAFFGQGTRLTVV.

The chain links TRBV29-1 to TRBJ2-1; with no DNA, the TCRdb D assignment of TRBD2 cannot be verified. The CDR3 extends over 14 amino acids. Germline CDR1 and CDR2: SQVTM and ANQGSEA. The CDR3 loop is CSVVVLAGDNEQFF.

The rearrangement joins TRBV29-1 to TRBJ2-4; TCRdb gives TRBD1 as the D gene, but with no DNA this cannot be confirmed. This CDR3 spans 14 amino acids. CDR1 and CDR2 (germline): SQVTM, ANQGSEA. CDR3 region: CSVGDRGTKNIQYF.

This rearrangement joins TRBV7-8 to TRBJ2-3; TCRdb picks TRBD1, but there is no DNA to check that call. The CDR3 runs to 15 residues. Germline V gene lookup returns CDR1 SGHVS and CDR2 FQNEAQ. The chain's CDR3 is CASSFGTDLGDTQYF.

The chain uses TRBV25-1 and TRBJ1-1. The CDR3 is 14 residues long. Germline V gene sequence: CDR1 MGHDK, CDR2 SYGVNS. The CDR3 protein is CASSESRENTEAFF.

The gene calls are TRBV29-1 and TRBJ2-7. This CDR3 has 14 residues. The germline V gene has CDR1 SQVTM and CDR2 ANQGSEA. CDR3: CSVVHGSNSYEQYF.

This chain links TRBV10-3 with TRBJ1-1; checking the TCRdb D call of TRBD1 is not possible without DNA. CDR1 is ENHRY, CDR2 SYGVKD, per germline. The CDR3 totals 15 residues. The chain's CDR3 is CAISGSDRGRNEAFF.

The rearrangement links TRBV7-9 to TRBJ2-4; the TCRdb call, TRBD1, lacks DNA for checking. Germline values: CDR1 SEHNR, CDR2 FQNEAQ (reference sequence). The CDR3 extends over 15 amino acids. The CDR3 region is CASSPFPRTQNIQYF.

The rearrangement links TRBV29-1 to TRBJ2-7. Germline-derived CDR1 and CDR2 are SQVTM and ANQGSEA. This CDR3 spans 13 amino acids. This CDR3 is CSVVEQDTYEQYF.

The chain joins TRBV9 to TRBJ2-1; TCRdb lists TRBD2, though no DNA is available to test this call. The CDR3 has 16 amino acids. CDR1 SGDLS and CDR2 YYNGEE come from the germline V gene. CDR3 protein: CASSVAADSYYNEQFF.

The chain links TRBV28 to TRBJ2-7; checking the TCRdb D call of TRBD1 is not possible without DNA. Germline V gene sequence: CDR1 MDHEN, CDR2 SYDVKM. CDR3 size: 11 residues. The CDR3 sequence: CASAGAYEQYF.

The rearrangement uses TRBV28 and TRBJ2-1; TCRdb calls TRBD1, which cannot be checked without DNA. This CDR3 has 15 amino acids. CDR1 MDHEN and CDR2 SYDVKM come from the germline V gene. The CDR3 sequence is CASSSRVSSYNEQFF.

The rearrangement links TRBV7-9 to TRBJ2-1; the TRBD2 assignment by TCRdb is unverifiable without DNA. The V gene's germline CDR1 is SEHNR and CDR2 FQNEAQ (reference sequence). The CDR3 extends over 16 amino acids. The CDR3 loop reads CASSLGGLPSYNEQFF.